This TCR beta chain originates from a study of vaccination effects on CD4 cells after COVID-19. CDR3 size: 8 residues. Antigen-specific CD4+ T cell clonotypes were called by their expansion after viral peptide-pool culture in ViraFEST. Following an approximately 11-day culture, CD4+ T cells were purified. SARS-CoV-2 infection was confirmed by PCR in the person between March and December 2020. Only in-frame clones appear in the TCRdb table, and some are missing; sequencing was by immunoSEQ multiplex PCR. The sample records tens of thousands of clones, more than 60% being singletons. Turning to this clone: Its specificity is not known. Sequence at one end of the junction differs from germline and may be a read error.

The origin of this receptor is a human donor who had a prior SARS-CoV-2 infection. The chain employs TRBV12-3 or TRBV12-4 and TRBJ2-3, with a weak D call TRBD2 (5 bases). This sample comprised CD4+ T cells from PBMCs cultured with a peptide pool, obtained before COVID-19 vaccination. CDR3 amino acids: CASRKGVF. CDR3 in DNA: TGTGCCAGCAGGAAGGGAGTCTTT.